Each of the 16 T cell receptor beta chains below was sequenced from the same sample in a study of blood T cell repertoires in COVID-19 (dated by TCRdb to about 2020). Library creation used the immunoSEQ multiplex PCR assay. TCRdb mirrors the immuneACCESS table, restricted to in-frame sequences. Some clones are absent from its copies; in checked studies, under half trace to an unresolved V gene, and the reason for the others is unknown. The table for this sample lists about 200,000 clones; around nine tenths of them were counted only once. The ten biggest clones cover over 15% of the sample. The sequenced sample consisted of peripheral blood. Receptor source: a man in his forties or fifties with COVID-19, enrolled during active disease.

J is TRBJ1-1 and V is TRBV7-3, with 10 bases that match TRBD1. V was clipped by 5 bases and J by 3 bases; unmatched bases: 6. Germline lookup yields CDR1 SGHTA and CDR2 FQGTGA. The CDR3 length is 15 residues. CDR3 in amino acids: CASSRDRGPDTEAFF. CDR3 DNA sequence: TGTGCCAGCAGCAGAGACAGGGGGCCGGACACTGAAGCTTTCTTT.

This rearrangement joins TRBV27 to TRBJ2-7, with a possible D match to TRBD1 (6 bases). The CDR3 is 16 amino acids. Germline-derived CDR1 and CDR2 are MNHEY and SMNVEV (reference sequence). V lost 5 bases, J lost 0 bases, and 17 bases lay in between. In DNA, the CDR3 is TGTGCCAGCAGTCCGGGAACAGGGTCTAGCTCCTACGAGCAGTACTTC. This encodes CASSPGTGSSSYEQYF.

The chain combines TRBV27 with TRBJ2-1; 8 bases align to TRBD1. The length of the CDR3 is 15 residues. V gave up 4 bases and J gave up 6 bases; unmatched junction bases: 8. CDR1 is MNHEY, CDR2 SMNVEV, per germline (reference sequence). The CDR3 loop is CASSSFSQGVNEQFF. The CDR3 DNA reads as TGTGCCAGCAGTTCATTCTCACAGGGGGTCAATGAGCAGTTCTTC.

This rearrangement joins TRBV28 to TRBJ2-7, with D perhaps TRBD2 (5 bases). CDR3 size: 13 residues. Germline CDR1 reads MDHEN; CDR2 reads SYDVKM. Trimming took 6 bases from V and 1 from J, leaving 10 bases between them. The CDR3 loop reads CASSSPGSYEQYF. The DNA for the CDR3 is TGTGCCAGCAGCTCTCCGGGGTCCTACGAGCAGTACTTC.

This chain links TRBV6-5 with TRBJ2-1; D perhaps matches TRBD2 (5 bases). This CDR3 spans 15 amino acids. Germline V gene sequence: CDR1 MNHEY, CDR2 SVGAGI. The V end lost 6 bases, the J end lost 0 bases, and 12 bases lay between the germline ends. In nucleotides, the CDR3 is TGTGCCAGCAGAGCGGACTCCCCCTCCTACAATGAGCAGTTCTTC. This translates into CASRADSPSYNEQFF.

The chain has TRBV6-2 or TRBV6-3 and TRBJ2-5; D possibly corresponds to TRBD1 (6 bases). V gave up 2 bases and J gave up 3 bases, with 22 bases separating them. The CDR3 runs to 18 residues. Germline CDR1 MNHEY, CDR2 SVGEGT. The CDR3 coding sequence is TGTGCCAGCAGTTACCCCCTCATGCCCCGGGACACGAAAGAGACCCAGTACTTC. Amino acid sequence: CASSYPLMPRDTKETQYF.

This chain uses TRBV7-8 with TRBJ1-1, with D hard to call. V was shortened by 6 bases and J by 0 bases, with 8 bases between the two germline ends. Germline V lookup: CDR1 SGHVS, CDR2 FQNEAQ. CDR3 length: 13 amino acids. As DNA, the CDR3 is TGTGCCAGCAGGCTCCAGGTGAACACTGAAGCTTTCTTT. Translating gives CASRLQVNTEAFF.

The V call is TRBV18, the J call TRBJ2-1; 7 nucleotides line up with TRBD1. The length of the CDR3 is 15 residues. Germline V lookup: CDR1 KGHSH, CDR2 LQKENI. The V gene end was trimmed by 3 bases and the J gene end by 7 bases; junction bases not matched to a gene: 9. CDR3 sequence reads: CASSPDRDVVNEQFF. DNA of the CDR3: TGTGCCAGCTCACCTGACAGGGACGTCGTAAATGAGCAGTTCTTC.

The chain carries TRBV27 and TRBJ1-5, with 7 bases aligning to TRBD1. The CDR3 is 16 amino acids. Germline trimming cut 5 bases from V and 6 bases from J; bases unmatched to any gene: 13. Germline V lookup: CDR1 MNHEY, CDR2 SMNVEV (reference sequence). The CDR3 bases are TGTGCCAGCAGTCCCCGGCAGGGGGTAATGAGTCAGCCCCAGCATTTT. It codes for CASSPRQGVMSQPQHF.

This clone was counted once. The chain links TRBV19 to TRBJ1-2, with 7 bases matching TRBD1. The V and J ends lost 7 bases and 4 bases, in that order; junction bases with no gene match: 0. Germline V gene sequence: CDR1 LNHDA, CDR2 SQIVND (reference sequence). The CDR3 runs to 11 residues. The CDR3: CASNRGYGYTF. Written as DNA, the CDR3 is TGTGCCAGTAACAGGGGCTATGGCTACACCTTC. Using reference TRBV19 and TRBJ1-2 for the parts outside the CDR3, the full variable domain is DGGITQSPKYLFRKEGQNVTLSCEQNLNHDAMYWYRQDPGQGLRLIYYSQIVNDFQKGDIAEGYSVSREKKESFPLTVTSAQKNPTAFYLCASNRGYGYTFGSGTRLTVV.

This chain joins TRBV2 and TRBJ2-3; no clear D. V was clipped by 4 bases and J by 0 bases, with 8 bases between them. The CDR3 contains 14 residues. CDR1 is SNHLY, CDR2 FYNNEI, per germline. Written as DNA, the CDR3 is TGTGCCAGCAGTGCGAGTTCTAGCACAGATACGCAGTATTTT. It encodes CASSASSSTDTQYF.

This clone was seen repeatedly, ten times or more. This chain connects TRBV9 to TRBJ2-2; perhaps TRBD1 as D (7 bases). The CDR3 is 16 amino acids. Trimming pared 4 bases from V and 4 bases from J, leaving 17 bases between. The germline gives CDR1 SGDLS, CDR2 YYNGEE. In nucleotides, the CDR3 is TGTGCCAGCAGCCCCCACCCCCAGGGGGGCACCGGGGAGCTGTTTTTT. Its translation is CASSPHPQGGTGELFF.

This clone has only a few counts. The chain is built from TRBV12-3 or TRBV12-4 and TRBJ1-1, with D maybe TRBD1 (5 bases). V was clipped by 6 bases and J by 1 base, with 9 bases between them. CDR3 length: 13 residues. In DNA, the CDR3 is TGTGCCAGCAGACAGGCTCGGAACACTGAAGCTTTCTTT. It codes for CASRQARNTEAFF.

This clone was observed once. CDR3 protein: CAWSVQSNQPQHF. CDR3 in DNA: TGTGCCTGGAGTGTGCAGAGCAATCAGCCCCAGCATTTT. This sequence joins TRBV30 and TRBJ1-5, with D hard to call. From germline, CDR1 is GTSNPN and CDR2 SVGIG (reference sequence). The CDR3 runs 13 residues. V lost 0 bases, J lost 1 base, and 4 bases lay in between. Full variable domain (remainder filled in from reference TRBV30 and TRBJ1-5): SQTIHQWPATLVQPVGSPLSLECTVEGTSNPNLYWYRQAAGRGLQLLFYSVGIGQISSEVPQNLSASRPQDRQFILSSKKLLLSDSGFYLCAWSVQSNQPQHFGDGTRLSIL.

The rearrangement uses TRBV14 and TRBJ2-7; 13 bases are shared with TRBD2. This CDR3 has 18 amino acids. Germline V CDR1 and CDR2: SGHDN, FVKESK. J lost 1 base, V lost 0 bases, and 6 bases had no gene match. The CDR3 DNA follows: TGTGCCAGCAGCCAAGAAGTACTAGCGGGAGGGTTTTCCTACGAGCAGTACTTC. This sequence encodes CASSQEVLAGGFSYEQYF.

The genes are TRBV6-6 and TRBJ2-7, with a weak D call TRBD1 (6 bases). Trimming removed 0 bases from V and 1 base from J, with 7 bases in between. CDR3 size: 14 residues. The germline gives CDR1 MNHNY, CDR2 SVGAGI (reference sequence). The CDR3 here is CASSYSDSSYEQYF. The CDR3 coding sequence is TGTGCCAGCAGTTACTCGGACAGTTCCTACGAGCAGTACTTC.